This entry lists 22 T cell receptor beta chains sequenced from one sample in a study of T cells in Graves' hyperthyroidism and ophthalmopathy. Amplification of TCR beta CDR3 regions used RNA as the template. An initial round of RT-PCR targeting the TCR CDR3 relied on the HTBI primer set. Each CDR3 protein is one row after TCRdb ran MiXCR on the multiplex PCR reads. Here the sample spans about 590,000 distinct CDR3 sequences, about a sixth being singletons. Sequencing was performed on blood. These receptors all stem from a woman in her 30s with Graves' hyperthyroidism.

V usage is TRBV30 and J usage is TRBJ2-7; unclear D gene. V lost 2 bases and J 4 bases, leaving 6 bases between the germline ends. Germline CDR1 reads GTSNPN; CDR2 reads SVGIG (reference sequence). The CDR3 runs 11 residues. CDR3 coding DNA: TGTGCCTGGAGTACCCGATACGAGCAGTACTTC. It codes for CAWSTRYEQYF.

This clonotype was counted a few times. The chain employs TRBV10-2 and TRBJ2-7; D assignment may be TRBD1 or TRBD2 (7 bases each). Trimming took 10 bases from V and 2 from J, leaving 18 bases between them. The V gene's germline CDR1 is WSHSY and CDR2 SAAADI. This CDR3 is 14 amino acids long. The CDR3 bases are TGCGCCACAACCGGGGGGACAGCTACCTACGAGCAGTACTTC. It is translated as CATTGGTATYEQYF.

Comment on this clonotype: A much larger clone is a single base away; this may be a read error. This chain uses TRBV18 with TRBJ2-6; D is ambiguous. The CDR3 runs to 12 residues. The V gene's germline CDR1 is KGHSH and CDR2 LQKENI. CDR3 protein: CAGSGGANVLTF. The CDR3 bases are TGTGCCGGCTCAGGAGGGGCCAACGTCCTGACTTTC. The full variable domain, completed using reference TRBV18 and TRBJ2-6, is NAGVMQNPRHLVRRRGQEARLRCSPMKGHSHVYWYRQLPEEGLKFMVYLQKENIIDESGMPKERFSAEFPKEGPSILRIQQVVRGDSAAYFCAGSGGANVLTFGAGSRLTVL.

CDR3 residues: CASSAQREQFF. In nucleotides, the CDR3 is TGTGCCAGCAGTGCACAGCGGGAGCAGTTCTTC. The chain joins TRBV12-3 or TRBV12-4 to TRBJ2-1, with a possible D match to TRBD2 (5 bases). The CDR3 consists of 11 residues. V lost 5 bases, J lost 10 bases, and 9 bases lay in between.

This clonotype has a count of ten or more. Since a much larger clone is just one base distant, this may be a read error. The V gene is TRBV7-2, the J gene TRBJ2-5; D remains ambiguous. The V gene's germline CDR1 is SGHTA and CDR2 FQGNSA. The CDR3 has 13 amino acids. Trimming stripped 1 base from V and 2 bases from J, with 5 bases between. This chain's CDR3 is CASSLGAQETQYF. DNA for the CDR3: TGTGCCAGCAGCTTAGGGGCACAAGAGACCCAGTACTTC. Based on the CDR3 plus reference TRBV7-2 and TRBJ2-5, the full variable domain is GAGVSQSPSNKVTEKGKDVELRCDPISGHTALYWYRQSLGQGLEFLIYFQGNSAPDKSGLPSDRFSAERTGGSVSTLTIQRTQQEDSAVYLCASSLGAQETQYFGPGTRLLVL.

This clonotype was found many times. The chain carries TRBV6-1 and TRBJ2-5; D uncertain. Trimming cost V 1 base and J 5 bases, with 8 bases left between them. The CDR3 loop spans 13 amino acids. Germline CDR1 is MNHNS and CDR2 is SASEGT. CDR3 sequence (DNA): TGTGCCAGCAGTGAAGTCCTTGATGAGACCCAGTACTTC. Residues: CASSEVLDETQYF.

The sample holds one count of this clonotype. The chain joins TRBV27 to TRBJ1-1; 7 nucleotides line up with TRBD1. The V gene end was trimmed by 5 bases and the J gene end by 4 bases; junction bases not matched to a gene: 7. The CDR3 has 14 residues. Germline V gives CDR1 MNHEY, CDR2 SMNVEV (reference sequence). CDR3 sequence: CASSPPTGTTEAFF. CDR3 sequence (DNA): TGTGCCAGCAGTCCCCCGACAGGGACCACTGAAGCTTTCTTT.

This clonotype was detected only a few times. CDR3 DNA sequence: TGCAGCGTTGATAAGGGCCTTAACTATGGCTACACCTTC. Translated: CSVDKGLNYGYTF. The chain has TRBV29-1 and TRBJ1-2; D gene uncertain. The length of the CDR3 is 13 residues. Germline loops: CDR1 SQVTM, CDR2 ANQGSEA. V lost 3 bases, J lost 1 base, and 9 bases lay in between.

In its sample, this clonotype was seen many times. The chain joins TRBV12-3 or TRBV12-4 to TRBJ2-1; possibly TRBD2 for D (6 bases). The CDR3 is 15 residues long. The ends were cut back, 4 bases at V and 7 bases at J, with 17 bases in the middle. The CDR3 region is CASSSRAGRWNEQFF. The CDR3, as DNA: TGTGCCAGCAGTTCGCGGGCAGGGAGGTGGAATGAGCAGTTCTTC.

This clonotype was seen at least ten times. The rearrangement joins TRBV9 to TRBJ2-3; no clear D gene. The CDR3 has 16 amino acids. Trimming left V 0 bases short and J 0 bases short, with 11 bases between. Germline V lookup: CDR1 SGDLS, CDR2 YYNGEE. The CDR3 reads CASSVVGWVSTDTQYF. CDR3 in DNA: TGTGCCAGCAGCGTAGTCGGATGGGTCAGCACAGATACGCAGTATTTT. Full variable domain (missing parts from reference TRBV9 and TRBJ2-3): DSGVTQTPKHLITATGQRVTLRCSPRSGDLSVYWYQQSLDQGLQFLIQYYNGEERAKGNILERFSAQQFPDLHSELNLSSLELGDSALYFCASSVVGWVSTDTQYFGPGTRLTVL.

The rearrangement uses TRBV6-1 and TRBJ1-1; D is uncertain. Germline assignment: CDR1 MNHNS and CDR2 SASEGT. There are 13 residues in the CDR3. Trimming took 7 bases from V and 1 from J, leaving 10 bases between them. CDR3 residues: CASTPGWNTEAFF. The CDR3 DNA follows: TGTGCCAGCACTCCGGGGTGGAACACTGAAGCTTTCTTT.

Ten or more counts support this clonotype. The rearrangement uses TRBV7-2 and TRBJ2-7; 9 bases align to TRBD2. Trimming took 6 bases from V and 4 from J; bases not matched to a gene: 7. The CDR3 extends over 14 amino acids. Germline V lookup: CDR1 SGHTA, CDR2 FQGNSA. The CDR3 coding sequence is TGTGCCAGCAGAACAGCGGGAGGCCCTTACGAGCAGTACTTC. Translating gives CASRTAGGPYEQYF.

The chain joins TRBV29-1 to TRBJ1-2, with D uncertain. The CDR3 loop spans 13 amino acids. The V gene lost 5 bases and the J gene lost 3 bases, with 13 bases spanning the gap. Germline CDR1 SQVTM, CDR2 ANQGSEA. The CDR3 nucleotides are TGCAGCGTTACTAGGGCTTCCGACTATGGCTACACCTTC. Translating gives CSVTRASDYGYTF.

The chain has TRBV4-3 and TRBJ2-1; D may be TRBD2 (5 bases). Germline values: CDR1 LGHNA, CDR2 YSLEER. This CDR3 comprises 13 residues. V lost 5 bases, J lost 9 bases, and 14 bases lay in between. The CDR3 DNA reads TGCGCCAGCAGCACGACTATGTACCTTGAGCAGTTCTTC. Encoded protein: CASSTTMYLEQFF.

This clonotype showed up many times. The chain joins TRBV24-1 to TRBJ2-3; D ambiguous. There are 17 residues in the CDR3. Germline V gives CDR1 KGHDR, CDR2 SFDVKD. The V gene lost 0 bases and the J gene lost 1 base, with 13 bases spanning the gap. The CDR3 sequence is CATSDLLKLDRTDTQYF. As DNA, the CDR3 is TGTGCCACCAGTGATTTGCTTAAACTGGACCGCACAGATACGCAGTATTTT.

This clonotype occurred many times. Here the CDR3 reads CASSLDQIGFADTQYF. The CDR3 nucleotides are TGTGCCAGCAGCTTAGATCAGATTGGTTTCGCAGATACGCAGTATTTT. The gene calls are TRBV11-2 and TRBJ2-3; D unclear. Germline values: CDR1 SGHAT, CDR2 FQNNGV. The CDR3 is 16 residues long. The V end was cut by 0 bases, the J end by 4 bases, with 14 bases between.

The V call is TRBV11-2, the J call TRBJ2-1; D is unclear. V was pared by 5 bases and J by 6 bases, with 11 bases between. The length of the CDR3 is 13 residues. Germline CDR1 and CDR2: SGHAT and FQNNGV. Here the CDR3 reads CASSPGRGNEQFF. In nucleotides, the CDR3 is TGTGCCAGCAGCCCCGGGCGCGGCAATGAGCAGTTCTTC.

This clonotype came up many times. The V call is TRBV20-1, the J call TRBJ2-7, with a weak D call TRBD1 (5 bases). Deletions cut 0 bases from V and 3 bases from J, with 6 bases between. There are 12 residues in the CDR3. CDR1 and CDR2 (germline): DFQATT, SNEGSKA (reference sequence). This CDR3 reads CSARDRGYEQYF. As DNA, the CDR3 is TGCAGTGCTAGAGATAGGGGCTACGAGCAGTACTTC.

This clonotype was picked up many times. V gene TRBV4-3 combines with J gene TRBJ2-1, with D perhaps matching TRBD2 (7 bases). The germline CDR1 and CDR2 sequences are LGHNA and YSLEER. Trimming removed 4 bases from V and 6 bases from J, with 13 bases in between. This CDR3 has 14 amino acids. The CDR3 region has the DNA TGCGCCAGCAGCCTCTTAAGGGGGGGCAATGAGCAGTTCTTC. Its protein is CASSLLRGGNEQFF.

This clonotype appeared many times. Germline and junction disagree at one end, which may indicate a read error. The CDR3 DNA is TGTGCCAGCAGCTGGGCCAATGAGGGAGGTGCGGCTATGGCCTTC. Protein sequence: CASSWANEGGAAMAF. The chain has TRBV11-2 and TRBJ1-2; no reliable D call. There are 15 residues in the CDR3. From germline, CDR1 is SGHAT and CDR2 FQNNGV.

The genes are TRBV20-1 and TRBJ2-7; 9 bases line up with TRBD1. After removal of 6 bases from V and 7 bases from J, the junction contained 19 bases not matched to a gene. The CDR3 length is 16 residues. Germline assignment: CDR1 DFQATT and CDR2 SNEGSKA (reference sequence). The CDR3: CSADTGKGQGAQEQYF. The CDR3 region has the DNA TGCAGTGCCGATACCGGTAAGGGACAGGGTGCACAGGAGCAGTACTTC.

This clonotype was observed many times. The rearrangement uses TRBV27 and TRBJ2-7, with TRBD1 matching over 8 bases. Germline CDR1 and CDR2: MNHEY and SMNVEV (reference sequence). Unmatched junction bases numbered 4, after V lost 3 bases and J lost 6 bases. The CDR3 is 13 amino acids. The CDR3 loop reads CASSFSGGREQYF. Written as DNA, the CDR3 is TGTGCCAGCAGTTTTTCAGGGGGCCGCGAGCAGTACTTC.